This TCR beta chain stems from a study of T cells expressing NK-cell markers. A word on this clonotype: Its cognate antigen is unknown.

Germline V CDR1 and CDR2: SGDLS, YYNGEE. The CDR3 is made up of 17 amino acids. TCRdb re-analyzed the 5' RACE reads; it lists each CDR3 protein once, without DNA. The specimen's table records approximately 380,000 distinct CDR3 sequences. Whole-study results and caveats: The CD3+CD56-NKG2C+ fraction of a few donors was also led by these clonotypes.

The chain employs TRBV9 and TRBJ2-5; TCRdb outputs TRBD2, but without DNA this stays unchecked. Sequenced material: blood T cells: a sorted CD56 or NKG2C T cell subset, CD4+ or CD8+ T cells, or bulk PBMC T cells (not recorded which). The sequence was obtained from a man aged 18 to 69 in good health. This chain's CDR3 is CASSPRATSGALETQYF.